These 23 T cell receptor beta chains originate from one sample sequenced in a study of T cells in tuberculosis. The sample's time point: new active TB diagnosis, blood taken before or within 7 days of starting treatment. Sequenced by immunoSEQ multiplex PCR; TCRdb stores in-frame clones only, minus some. The sample includes 25,000 to 35,000 clones, 87% of them seen just once. Sequencing was performed on PBMCs, taken at tuberculosis diagnosis. The receptors were gathered from an adult with tuberculosis.

The rearrangement joins TRBV6-4 to TRBJ1-2; TRBD1 might be the D (6 bases). Germline values: CDR1 MRHNA, CDR2 SNTAGT. V was pared by 6 bases and J by 8 bases, with 13 bases between. The CDR3 is made up of 12 amino acids. CDR3 sequence: CASRNAGQGYTF. DNA of the CDR3: TGTGCCAGCAGAAACGCAGGACAGGGCTACACCTTC.

The chain links TRBV2 to TRBJ2-1; 9 bases align to TRBD2. V dropped 6 bases and J dropped 4; count of bases not matched to a gene: 7. The CDR3 is made up of 15 amino acids. CDR1 SNHLY and CDR2 FYNNEI come from the germline V gene. In nucleotides, the CDR3 is TGTGCCAGCAGGAGTAGCGGGAGAGCGTACAATGAGCAGTTCTTC. Encoded protein: CASRSSGRAYNEQFF. Together with reference TRBV2 and TRBJ2-1, the CDR3 gives the full variable domain: EPEVTQTPSHQVTQMGQEVILRCVPISNHLYFYWYRQILGQKVEFLVSFYNNEISEKSEIFDDQFSVERPDGSNFTLKIRSTKLEDSAMYFCASRSSGRAYNEQFFGPGTRLTVL.

The rearrangement links TRBV6-1 to TRBJ1-2, with D hard to call. Germline CDR1 MNHNS, CDR2 SASEGT. CDR3 length equals 14 residues. V was shortened by 8 bases and J by 0 bases, with 13 bases between the two germline ends. The CDR3 DNA reads TGTGCCAGCCTGCGGGCGGTCTCTAACTATGGCTACACCTTC. This translates into CASLRAVSNYGYTF.

The chain couples TRBV28 to TRBJ1-1; D may be TRBD1 (6 bases). This CDR3 contains 14 residues. Germline-derived CDR1 and CDR2 are MDHEN and SYDVKM. Trimming took 5 bases from V and 7 from J, leaving 17 bases between them. Written as DNA, the CDR3 is TGTGCCAGCAGTACCCCTGCCAGGGGCCTTGAAGCTTTCTTT. As protein: CASSTPARGLEAFF. Supplemented by reference TRBV28 and TRBJ1-1, the full variable domain reads DVKVTQSSRYLVKRTGEKVFLECVQDMDHENMFWYRQDPGLGLRLIYFSYDVKMKEKGDIPEGYSVSREKKERFSLILESASTNQTSMYLCASSTPARGLEAFFGQGTRLTVV.

The rearrangement joins TRBV18 to TRBJ1-3; D not resolved. From germline, CDR1 is KGHSH and CDR2 LQKENI. Trimming cost V 1 base and J 0 bases, with 10 bases left between them. CDR3 size: 16 residues. The CDR3 here is CASSPLGRHSGNTIYF. CDR3 DNA: TGTGCCAGCTCACCACTGGGCCGGCACTCTGGAAACACCATATATTTT.

This clone was seen a few times. The chain uses TRBV6-1 and TRBJ1-2; 10 bases align to TRBD1. CDR1 is MNHNS and CDR2 is SASEGT in the germline V gene. The ends lost 6 bases at V and 2 bases at J; junction bases unmatched: 6. This CDR3 is 15 amino acids long. The CDR3: CASRDSTGGNYGYTF. The CDR3 region has the DNA TGTGCCAGCAGAGACTCGACAGGGGGCAACTATGGCTACACCTTC.

This chain joins TRBV7-2 and TRBJ2-7; the D gene is possibly TRBD1 (6 bases). V was trimmed by 4 bases and J by 3 bases, leaving 16 bases between them. The CDR3 is made up of 15 amino acids. From germline, CDR1 is SGHTA and CDR2 FQGNSA. The CDR3 region is CASSSPGHGVYEQYF. CDR3 DNA sequence: TGTGCCAGCAGCTCACCGGGACACGGAGTCTACGAGCAGTACTTC.

The CDR3 DNA sequence: TGTGCCAGCAGTCTCGCCTCCCTCCTAGCGGGAGGAAGGGTTTACGAGCAGTACTTC. This gives the protein CASSLASLLAGGRVYEQYF. The genes are TRBV28 and TRBJ2-7, with 11 bases that match TRBD2. The CDR3 runs to 19 residues. From germline, CDR1 is MDHEN and CDR2 SYDVKM. Trimming removed 5 bases from V and 4 bases from J; junction bases left unmatched: 19.

The V and J genes are TRBV11-2 and TRBJ2-3; D might be TRBD2 (6 bases). The V and J ends lost 3 bases and 6 bases respectively, with 16 bases between them. This CDR3 contains 15 residues. Germline CDR1 SGHAT, CDR2 FQNNGV. This CDR3 reads CASSFAGSLRDTQYF. Here the CDR3 DNA reads TGTGCCAGCAGCTTTGCGGGGAGCCTTCGGGATACGCAGTATTTT.

The chain carries TRBV19 and TRBJ1-2; no reliable D call. This CDR3 has 13 amino acids. Germline loops: CDR1 LNHDA, CDR2 SQIVND (reference sequence). With 4 bases removed from V and 6 bases from J, the gap between germline ends came to 12 bases. The CDR3 DNA follows: TGTGCCAGTAGTACTTCAAGACTTGATGGCTACACCTTC. Its translation is CASSTSRLDGYTF.

The chain uses TRBV19 and TRBJ2-1, with TRBD2 matching 12 bases. The ends lost 5 bases at V and 8 bases at J; junction bases unmatched: 4. The germline V gene has CDR1 LNHDA and CDR2 SQIVND (reference sequence). This CDR3 region has 14 residues. The CDR3 sequence: CASSVTSGGHEQFF. The CDR3, as DNA: TGTGCCAGTAGTGTGACTAGCGGGGGCCATGAGCAGTTCTTC. Variable domain in full (rest from reference TRBV19 and TRBJ2-1): DGGITQSPKYLFRKEGQNVTLSCEQNLNHDAMYWYRQDPGQGLRLIYYSQIVNDFQKGDIAEGYSVSREKKESFPLTVTSAQKNPTAFYLCASSVTSGGHEQFFGPGTRLTVL.

This clone was counted once. The V call is TRBV9, the J call TRBJ2-3, with D possibly being TRBD2 (5 bases). V was trimmed by 4 bases and J by 7 bases, leaving 19 bases between them. The CDR3 is made up of 15 amino acids. Germline assignment: CDR1 SGDLS and CDR2 YYNGEE. CDR3 amino acids: CASSSSAVPMYTQYF. The CDR3 region has the DNA TGTGCCAGCAGCTCCTCAGCGGTCCCTATGTATACGCAGTATTTT.

This chain joins TRBV6-5 and TRBJ1-2; D is perhaps TRBD1 (6 bases). V was clipped by 5 bases and J by 2 bases, with 12 bases between them. Germline assignment: CDR1 MNHEY and CDR2 SVGAGI. This CDR3 is 14 amino acids long. The DNA of the CDR3 is TGTGCCAGCAGTGCTTGGACAGAGAACTATGGCTACACCTTC. It encodes CASSAWTENYGYTF.

This chain connects TRBV27 to TRBJ1-2; no clear D gene. Looked up from germline, CDR1 is MNHEY and CDR2 is SMNVEV (reference sequence). The V end was cut by 2 bases, the J end by 1 base, with 5 bases between. The CDR3 loop spans 13 amino acids. DNA of the CDR3: TGTGCCAGCAGTTTACCGCGTAACTATGGCTACACCTTC. It is translated as CASSLPRNYGYTF.

Here the CDR3 DNA reads TGCGCCAGCAGCCAAGACTCAGGGTACGGAGATACGCAGTATTTT. Amino acids: CASSQDSGYGDTQYF. The rearrangement uses TRBV4-3 and TRBJ2-3; tentatively, D is TRBD1 (5 bases). The CDR3 sequence is 15 residues long. CDR1 is LGHNA, CDR2 YSLEER, per germline. Trimming stripped 0 bases from V and 5 bases from J, with 12 bases between.

The chain recombines TRBV19 with TRBJ1-1; TRBD1 aligns across 9 bases. The germline gives CDR1 LNHDA, CDR2 SQIVND (reference sequence). This CDR3 has 14 residues. Germline trimming cut 7 bases from V and 3 bases from J; bases unmatched to any gene: 6. The CDR3: CASTTTGGDTEAFF. The DNA of the CDR3 is TGTGCCAGTACGACGACAGGGGGGGACACTGAAGCTTTCTTT.

This sequence joins TRBV4-3 and TRBJ2-2, with D unclear. Deletions cut 0 bases from V and 1 base from J, with 6 bases between. Per germline, CDR1 LGHNA and CDR2 YSLEER. This CDR3 has 15 amino acids. This CDR3 is CASSQDLWNTGELFF. For the CDR3, the DNA is TGCGCCAGCAGCCAAGATCTTTGGAACACCGGGGAGCTGTTTTTT.

This clone was observed a single time. This chain joins TRBV28 and TRBJ2-7; 9 bases line up with TRBD1. Per the germline V gene, CDR1 is MDHEN and CDR2 is SYDVKM. This CDR3 contains 16 residues. V shed 3 bases and J 4 bases; nucleotides not matched to a gene: 10. The CDR3 region has the DNA TGTGCCAGCAGTTTCCCTGATGGGGGACAGGGTTACGAGCAGTACTTC. Its protein product is CASSFPDGGQGYEQYF. Based on the CDR3 plus reference TRBV28 and TRBJ2-7, the full variable domain is DVKVTQSSRYLVKRTGEKVFLECVQDMDHENMFWYRQDPGLGLRLIYFSYDVKMKEKGDIPEGYSVSREKKERFSLILESASTNQTSMYLCASSFPDGGQGYEQYFGPGTRLTVT.

V usage is TRBV2 and J usage is TRBJ2-3; 12 bases line up with TRBD1. J lost 7 bases, V lost 8 bases, and 10 bases had no gene match. The germline CDR1 and CDR2 sequences are SNHLY and FYNNEI. The length of the CDR3 is 15 residues. CDR3 bases: TGTGCCAGCTGGGAGGGGGGACAGGGGGCAAATACGCAGTATTTT. Residues: CASWEGGQGANTQYF.

Worth noting for this clone: At one end the junction does not follow the germline gene, possibly because of a read error. The rearrangement uses TRBV29-1 and TRBJ2-7, with a possible D match to TRBD2 (6 bases). The CDR3 is made up of 12 amino acids. Germline CDR1 is SQVTM and CDR2 is ANQGSEA. The DNA of the CDR3 is TGCAGCGTTGAGGCGGAGGGCACCAACCTTTCCTTC. This encodes CSVEAEGTNLSF.

The chain has TRBV6-6 and TRBJ1-2; 7 bases fit TRBD1. The germline V gene encodes CDR1 MNHNY and CDR2 SVGAGI (reference sequence). The CDR3 loop spans 14 amino acids. V shed 6 bases, J shed 3 bases, and the junction held 7 bases outside the gene matches. The CDR3 loop reads CASRTRDSDYGYTF. DNA of the CDR3: TGTGCCAGCAGGACCCGGGACAGCGACTATGGCTACACCTTC.

J is TRBJ1-6 and V is TRBV10-3; 9 bases map to TRBD1. Losses at the gene ends were 2 bases for V and 7 bases for J; bases not matched to a gene: 3. Germline V CDR1 and CDR2: ENHRY, SYGVKD. The CDR3 runs 15 residues. CDR3: CAISEGQGLNSPLHF. The CDR3 DNA reads as TGTGCCATCAGTGAGGGACAGGGGTTAAATTCACCCCTCCACTTT.

The chain uses TRBV7-3 and TRBJ2-3; the match to TRBD2 covers 8 bases. The V gene's germline CDR1 is SGHTA and CDR2 FQGTGA. The CDR3 is 15 amino acids. J gave up 5 bases and V 5 bases, and 9 bases lay outside the gene matches. The CDR3 DNA reads TGTGCCAGCAGCCAGTCCAGCGGGAGTGGAGATACGCAGTATTTT. This encodes CASSQSSGSGDTQYF.